This TCR beta chain was retrieved from a study of T-cell reconstitution after alpha-beta-depleted transplantation in children. This CDR3 has 14 residues. Germline CDR1 SEHNR, CDR2 FQNEAQ (reference sequence). V dropped 5 bases and J dropped 6; count of bases not matched to a gene: 7. Findings and limits, study-wide: Elevated TCRbeta diversity at day 60 was traced, in some patients, to surviving recipient T cells and thymic progenitors. Counts and diversity of T cells one year after transplant came mostly from newly produced T cells. Roughly two months post-transplant, alpha-beta T cells reportedly originated from several hundred graft clones that had expanded.

Unique molecular identifiers tagged the TCRbeta library. From the PCR reads, TCRdb called clonotypes with MiXCR, one entry per CDR3 protein. The profile shows fewer than 550,000 distinct CDR3 sequences, about 10% of them singletons. This clonotype has a handful of counts. The target antigen is unknown. Sequenced material: PBMCs, mostly from graft donor cells, taken 180 days after TCRalphabeta/CD19-depleted stem cell transplant. The V and J genes are TRBV7-9 and TRBJ1-2; 9 bases map to TRBD1. The sequence was collected from a female patient between 2 and 15 years old who had a stem cell transplant for aplastic anemia, so the T cells may come from the graft donor. CDR3 region: CASSKGTGYNGYTF. The CDR3 DNA reads as TGTGCCAGCAGCAAAGGGACAGGGTATAATGGCTACACCTTC. Drawing the rest from reference TRBV7-9 and TRBJ1-2, the complete variable domain is DTGVSQNPRHKITKRGQNVTFRCDPISEHNRLYWYRQTLGQGPEFLTYFQNEAQLEKSRLLSDRFSAERPKGSFSTLEIQRTEQGDSAMYLCASSKGTGYNGYTFGSGTRLTVV.